One sample yielded the 13 T cell receptor beta chains listed below, sequenced in a study of CD8 T cells in Susac syndrome. An amount of RNA that ranged from roughly 0.45 to 1 ug was reverse transcribed with random hexamers. From the immunoSEQ multiplex PCR reads, TCRdb called clonotypes with MiXCR, one entry per CDR3 protein. The table has 150,000 to 200,000 distinct CDR3 sequences, around 96% seen once; the top ten hold around 0.14%. The sequenced material came from CD4+ T cells from PBMCs. These receptors were obtained from a human donor in good health.

The table lists this clonotype with a few counts. The V gene is TRBV3-1, the J gene TRBJ2-7; TRBD2 might be the D (5 bases). CDR1 is LGHDT, CDR2 YNNKEL, per germline (reference sequence). The V gene lost 8 bases and the J gene lost 3 bases, with 8 bases spanning the gap. This CDR3 comprises 11 residues. CDR3 nucleotides: TGTGCCAGCGGTCGGGGCTACGAGCAGTACTTC. This sequence encodes CASGRGYEQYF.

This clonotype was found once. The chain couples TRBV9 to TRBJ2-5; D might be TRBD1 or TRBD2, each matching 5 bases. This CDR3 is built from 17 residues. Germline CDR1 is SGDLS and CDR2 is YYNGEE. Trimming shortened V by 4 bases and J by 5 bases, and 24 bases separated the two germline ends. The CDR3 DNA reads TGTGCCAGCAGCCCCAGTCCCCGCGCTGGGGGTCGGGAGACCCAGTACTTC. Translated: CASSPSPRAGGRETQYF.

This clonotype is a singleton in its sample. This chain uses TRBV13 with TRBJ1-2; unclear D gene. V was clipped by 2 bases and J by 0 bases, with 4 bases between them. The germline gives CDR1 PRHDT, CDR2 FYEKMQ (reference sequence). The length of the CDR3 is 13 residues. The CDR3 here is CASSLTTNYGYTF. Here the CDR3 DNA reads TGTGCCAGCAGCTTAACAACTAACTATGGCTACACCTTC.

The chain has TRBV12-3 or TRBV12-4 and TRBJ1-2; D unresolved. V was pared by 7 bases and J by 5 bases, with 17 bases between. The CDR3 consists of 14 residues. The CDR3 spells CASNPSGSPYGYTF. CDR3 sequence (DNA): TGTGCCAGCAATCCCTCAGGCTCTCCTTATGGCTACACCTTC.

This clonotype was detected only a few times. CDR3 in DNA: TGTGCCAGCAGCTACACTTCCTACAATGAGCAGTTCTTC. Its translation is CASSYTSYNEQFF. The chain is built from TRBV7-2 and TRBJ2-1; D is unresolved. CDR1 SGHTA and CDR2 FQGNSA come from the germline V gene. With 4 bases removed from V and 1 base from J, the gap between germline ends came to 5 bases. The CDR3 spans 13 residues. Combining the CDR3 with reference TRBV7-2 and TRBJ2-1 gives the whole variable domain GAGVSQSPSNKVTEKGKDVELRCDPISGHTALYWYRQSLGQGLEFLIYFQGNSAPDKSGLPSDRFSAERTGGSVSTLTIQRTQQEDSAVYLCASSYTSYNEQFFGPGTRLTVL.

This chain uses TRBV7-2 with TRBJ2-7; a weak D match, TRBD1 (5 bases). This CDR3 has 12 amino acids. The germline V gene has CDR1 SGHTA and CDR2 FQGNSA. V was pared by 5 bases and J by 3 bases, with 8 bases between. CDR3 sequence (DNA): TGTGCCAGCAGCCCAGGGTTCTACGAGCAGTACTTC. It translates to CASSPGFYEQYF.

This clonotype has a single count. This rearrangement joins TRBV20-1 to TRBJ1-2, with D possibly being TRBD1 (5 bases). V lost 4 bases to trimming and J lost 8 bases, with 14 bases between them. Germline V lookup: CDR1 DFQATT, CDR2 SNEGSKA (reference sequence). There are 12 residues in the CDR3. The CDR3 DNA sequence: TGCAGTGCTACCCGGGGGGACTTAGGCTACACCTTC. This codes for CSATRGDLGYTF.

This sequence joins TRBV29-1 and TRBJ2-5; either TRBD1 or TRBD2 may fit D (6 bases each). Germline V gene data show CDR1 as SQVTM and CDR2 as ANQGSEA. The V and J ends lost 4 bases and 2 bases respectively, with 17 bases between them. There are 15 residues in the CDR3. The CDR3 nucleotides read TGCAGCGTTGTAAATACCGGGGGCCCTCAAGAGACCCAGTACTTC. Its protein is CSVVNTGGPQETQYF.

This rearrangement joins TRBV25-1 to TRBJ1-6; TRBD1 matches at 10 bases. Germline assignment: CDR1 MGHDK and CDR2 SYGVNS. There are 16 residues in the CDR3. The trim removed 5 bases at V and 12 bases at J, leaving 13 bases unmatched. As DNA, the CDR3 is TGTGCCAGCAGTCACCGGGACAGGGGTTCCAGTGGACCCCTCCACTTT. It is translated as CASSHRDRGSSGPLHF. The full variable domain, with the rest looked up from reference TRBV25-1 and TRBJ1-6, is EADIYQTPRYLVIGTGKKITLECSQTMGHDKMYWYQQDPGMELHLIHYSYGVNSTEKGDLSSESTVSRIRTEHFPLTLESARPSHTSQYLCASSHRDRGSSGPLHFGNGTRLTVT.

The V and J genes are TRBV13 and TRBJ1-2, with a weak D call TRBD1 (6 bases). The germline V gene encodes CDR1 PRHDT and CDR2 FYEKMQ (reference sequence). Trimming shortened V by 1 base and J by 0 bases, and 9 bases separated the two germline ends. This CDR3 contains 15 residues. The CDR3 loop is CASSLEDSANYGYTF. CDR3 in DNA: TGTGCCAGCAGCTTAGAGGACAGCGCTAACTATGGCTACACCTTC.

This chain connects TRBV20-1 to TRBJ2-1; D perhaps matches TRBD1 (7 bases). Trimming pared 6 bases from V and 6 bases from J, leaving 15 bases between. Germline V gene lookup returns CDR1 DFQATT and CDR2 SNEGSKA (reference sequence). This CDR3 has 13 amino acids. The CDR3 DNA sequence: TGCAGTGCCCTACAGGGGAGGATCAATGAGCAGTTCTTC. Protein: CSALQGRINEQFF.

The chain employs TRBV3-1 and TRBJ1-5; no clear D. The CDR3 contains 16 residues. Germline lookup yields CDR1 LGHDT and CDR2 YNNKEL (reference sequence). Trimming removed 2 bases from V and 4 bases from J, with 15 bases in between. The CDR3 nucleotides read TGTGCCAGCAGCCAACATCCATCCGGGGTGAATCAGCCCCAGCATTTT. It yields the protein CASSQHPSGVNQPQHF.

This chain connects TRBV7-8 to TRBJ1-2; D uncertain. This CDR3 spans 12 amino acids. V was shortened by 3 bases and J by 12 bases, with 14 bases between the two germline ends. Germline CDR1 SGHVS, CDR2 FQNEAQ. This chain's CDR3 is CASSFGGVGDTF. CDR3 nucleotides: TGTGCCAGCAGCTTTGGCGGGGTGGGTGACACCTTC.